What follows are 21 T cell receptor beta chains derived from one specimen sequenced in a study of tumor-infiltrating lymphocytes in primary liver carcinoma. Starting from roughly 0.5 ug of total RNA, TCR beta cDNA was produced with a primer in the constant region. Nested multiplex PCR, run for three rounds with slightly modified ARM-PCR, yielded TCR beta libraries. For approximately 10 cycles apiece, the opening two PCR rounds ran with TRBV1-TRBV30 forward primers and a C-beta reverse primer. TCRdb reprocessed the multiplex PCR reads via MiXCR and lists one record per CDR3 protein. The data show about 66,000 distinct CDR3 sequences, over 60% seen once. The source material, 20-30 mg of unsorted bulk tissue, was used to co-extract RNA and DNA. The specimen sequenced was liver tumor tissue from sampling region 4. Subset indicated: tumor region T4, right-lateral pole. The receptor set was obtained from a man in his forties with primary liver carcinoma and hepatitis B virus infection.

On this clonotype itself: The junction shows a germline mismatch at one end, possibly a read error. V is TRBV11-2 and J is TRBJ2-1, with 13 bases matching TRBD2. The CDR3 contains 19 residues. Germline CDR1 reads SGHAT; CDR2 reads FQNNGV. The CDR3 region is CASSLLKVSGTSGKNEQFF. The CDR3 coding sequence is TGCGCCAGTAGCTTATTAAAGGTTTCAGGGACTAGCGGGAAGAATGAGCAGTTCTTC.

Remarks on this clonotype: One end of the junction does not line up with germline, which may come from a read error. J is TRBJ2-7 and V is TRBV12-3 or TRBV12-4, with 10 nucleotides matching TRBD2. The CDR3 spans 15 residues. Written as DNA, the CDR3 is TGTGCCGGCAGTTCCGGGACTAGCGCTGGTTACGGGCAGTACTTC. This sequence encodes CAGSSGTSAGYGQYF.

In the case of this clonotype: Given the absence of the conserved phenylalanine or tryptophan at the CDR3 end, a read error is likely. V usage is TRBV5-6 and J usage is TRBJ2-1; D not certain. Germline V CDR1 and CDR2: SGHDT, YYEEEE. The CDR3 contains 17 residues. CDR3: CASSLVSSGRTYNEQFL. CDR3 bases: TGTGCAAGCAGCTTGGTGTCTAGTGGCAGAACCTACAATGAGCAGTTCTTA.

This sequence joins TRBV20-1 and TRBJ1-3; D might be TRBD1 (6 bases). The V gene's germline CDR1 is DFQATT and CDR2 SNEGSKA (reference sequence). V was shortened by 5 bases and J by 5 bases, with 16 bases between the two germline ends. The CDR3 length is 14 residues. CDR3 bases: TGCAGTGCTGTTGCAGGGGAGGCAAGAAACACCATATATTTT. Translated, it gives CSAVAGEARNTIYF.

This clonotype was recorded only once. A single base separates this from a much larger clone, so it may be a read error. CDR3 in amino acids: CSVWDWGETQYF. CDR3 DNA: TGCAGCGTCTGGGACTGGGGAGAGACCCAGTACTTC. This rearrangement joins TRBV29-1 to TRBJ2-5; perhaps TRBD2 as D (6 bases). This CDR3 comprises 12 residues. Germline V CDR1 and CDR2: SQVTM, ANQGSEA. With 6 bases removed from V and 4 bases from J, the gap between germline ends came to 12 bases.

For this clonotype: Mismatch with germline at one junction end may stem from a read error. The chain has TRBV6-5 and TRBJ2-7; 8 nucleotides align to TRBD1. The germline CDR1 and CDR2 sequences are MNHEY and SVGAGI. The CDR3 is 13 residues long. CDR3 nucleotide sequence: TGTGCCAACAGCTACGACAGGGGTGGCGAGCAGCACTTC. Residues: CANSYDRGGEQHF.

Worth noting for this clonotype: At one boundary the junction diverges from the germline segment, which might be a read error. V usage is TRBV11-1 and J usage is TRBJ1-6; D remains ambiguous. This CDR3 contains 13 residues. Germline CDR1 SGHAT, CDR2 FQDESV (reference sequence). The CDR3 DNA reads TGTGCCAGCAGCCGGATACTGGTGTCACCCATCCACTTT. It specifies CASSRILVSPIHF.

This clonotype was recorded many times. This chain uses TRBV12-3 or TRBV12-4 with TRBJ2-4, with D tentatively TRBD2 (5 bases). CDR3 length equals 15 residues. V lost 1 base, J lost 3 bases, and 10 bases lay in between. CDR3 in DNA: TGTGCCAGCAGTTTAGTCCGGGATGACAAAAACATTCAGTACTTC. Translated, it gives CASSLVRDDKNIQYF.

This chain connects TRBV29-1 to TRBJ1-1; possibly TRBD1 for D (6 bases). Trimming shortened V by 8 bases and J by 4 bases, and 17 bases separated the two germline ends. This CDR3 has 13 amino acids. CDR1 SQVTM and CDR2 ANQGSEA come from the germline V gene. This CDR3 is CSIVRAGATEAFF. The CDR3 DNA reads TGCAGCATTGTTCGTGCGGGGGCCACTGAAGCTTTCTTT.

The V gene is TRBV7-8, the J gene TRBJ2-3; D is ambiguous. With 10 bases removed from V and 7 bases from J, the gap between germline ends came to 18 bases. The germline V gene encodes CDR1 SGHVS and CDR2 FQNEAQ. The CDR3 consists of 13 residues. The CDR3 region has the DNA TGTGCCACCTGGTGGGTGGACGAGTATACGCAGTATTTT. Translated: CATWWVDEYTQYF.

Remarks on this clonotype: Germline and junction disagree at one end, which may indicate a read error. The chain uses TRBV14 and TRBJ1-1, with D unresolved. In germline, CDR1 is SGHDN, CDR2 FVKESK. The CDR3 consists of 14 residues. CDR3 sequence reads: CASSQAYLNTEAFF. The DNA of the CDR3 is TGTGCCAGTAGCCAAGCATATTTGAACACTGAAGCTTTCTTT.

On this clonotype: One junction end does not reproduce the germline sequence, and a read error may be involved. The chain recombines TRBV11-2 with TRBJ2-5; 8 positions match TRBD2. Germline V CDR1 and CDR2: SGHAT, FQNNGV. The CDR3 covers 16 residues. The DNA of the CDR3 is TGTACCAGCAGTCAAGCTCCTGGCGGGGGGATAGAGACCCAGTACTTC. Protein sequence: CTSSQAPGGGIETQYF.

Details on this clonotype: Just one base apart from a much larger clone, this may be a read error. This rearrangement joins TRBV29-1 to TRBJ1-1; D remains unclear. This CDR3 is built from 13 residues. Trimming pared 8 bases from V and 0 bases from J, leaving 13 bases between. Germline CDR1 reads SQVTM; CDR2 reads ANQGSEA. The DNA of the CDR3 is TGCAGCACCGGGTACGGGCTGAACACTGAAGCTTTCTTT. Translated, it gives CSTGYGLNTEAFF.

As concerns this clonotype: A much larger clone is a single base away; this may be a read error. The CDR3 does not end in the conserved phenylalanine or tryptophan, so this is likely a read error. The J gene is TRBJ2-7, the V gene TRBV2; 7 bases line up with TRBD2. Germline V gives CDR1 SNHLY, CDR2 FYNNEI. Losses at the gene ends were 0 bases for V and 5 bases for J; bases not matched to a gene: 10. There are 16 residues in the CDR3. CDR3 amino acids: CASSEAPAGSRHEQYL. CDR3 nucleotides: TGTGCCAGCAGTGAAGCCCCAGCGGGATCCCGCCACGAGCAGTACTTA.

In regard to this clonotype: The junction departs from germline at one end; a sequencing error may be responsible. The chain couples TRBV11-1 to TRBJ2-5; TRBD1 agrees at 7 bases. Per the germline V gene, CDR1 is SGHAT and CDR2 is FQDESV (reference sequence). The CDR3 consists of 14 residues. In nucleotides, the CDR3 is TGTGCCACCAGTGGACAGGTGGGGGTGGAGATCCAGTACTTC. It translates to CATSGQVGVEIQYF.

CDR3 bases: TGTGCCAGCAGTTATCGGCTAGCGGGAGCCGATTGGGAGCTGTTTTTT. It encodes CASSYRLAGADWELFF. The genes are TRBV6-2 or TRBV6-3 and TRBJ2-2; 10 bases are shared with TRBD2. Germline CDR1 MNHEY, CDR2 SVGEGT. The CDR3 has 16 amino acids. V lost 3 bases to trimming and J lost 9 bases; unmatched junction nucleotides: 10.

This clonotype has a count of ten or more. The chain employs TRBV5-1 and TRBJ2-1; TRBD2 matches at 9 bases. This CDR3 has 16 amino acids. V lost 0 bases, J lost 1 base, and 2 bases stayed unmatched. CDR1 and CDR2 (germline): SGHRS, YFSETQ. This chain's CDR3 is CASSLETSGSYNEQFF. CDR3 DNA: TGCGCCAGCAGCTTGGAGACTAGCGGTTCCTACAATGAGCAGTTCTTC.

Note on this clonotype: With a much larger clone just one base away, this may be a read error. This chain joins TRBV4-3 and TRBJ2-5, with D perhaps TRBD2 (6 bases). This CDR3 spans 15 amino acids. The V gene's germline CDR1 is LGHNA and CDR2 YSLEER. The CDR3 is CTSSYAGTSEETQYF. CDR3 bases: TGCACCAGCAGCTACGCCGGGACTTCTGAAGAGACCCAGTACTTT.

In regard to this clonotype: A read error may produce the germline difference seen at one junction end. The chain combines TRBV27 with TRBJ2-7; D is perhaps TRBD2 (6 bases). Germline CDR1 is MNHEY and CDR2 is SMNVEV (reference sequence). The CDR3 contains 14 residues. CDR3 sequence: CASSPTSRPNEQYF. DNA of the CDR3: TGTGCCAGCAGTCCTACTAGCAGGCCAAACGAACAGTACTTC.

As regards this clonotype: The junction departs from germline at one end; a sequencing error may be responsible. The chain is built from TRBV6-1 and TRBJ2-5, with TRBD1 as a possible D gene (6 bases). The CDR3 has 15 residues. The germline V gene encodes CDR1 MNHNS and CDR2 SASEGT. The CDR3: CASSIYGTRRKTQHF. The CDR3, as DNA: TGTGCCAGCAGCATCTACGGGACAAGGAGAAAGACCCAGCACTTC.

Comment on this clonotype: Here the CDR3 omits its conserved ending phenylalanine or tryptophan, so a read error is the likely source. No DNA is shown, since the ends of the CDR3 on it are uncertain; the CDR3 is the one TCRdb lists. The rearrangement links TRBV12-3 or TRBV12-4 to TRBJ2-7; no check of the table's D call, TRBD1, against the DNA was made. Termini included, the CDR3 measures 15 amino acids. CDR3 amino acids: CVSSMGTGGSYEKYL.